Listed below are T cell receptor beta chains from one sample, sequenced in a study of OX40 agonist ivuxolimab in advanced cancers. Data came from immunoSEQ multiplex PCR; TCRdb stores just in-frame clones and leaves some out. The repertoire includes some 60,000 clones, about 89% of them detected once, and 1.5% to 2% sits in the top ten. This specimen was CD4+ or CD8+ T cells sorted from blood, taken in a trial of the OX40 agonist ivuxolimab. All receptors derive from an adult with an advanced solid tumor such as melanoma, head and neck, liver or kidney cancer. Both conserved end residues are part of each CDR3. D genes are given only for firm matches. The listing skips clone size in some rows; elsewhere it reads once, few, many or a size class.

V gene	D gene	clone size	J gene	CDR3 protein	CDR3 DNA
TRBV11-2	.	.	TRBJ1-6	CASSLAGVWSPLHF	TGTGCCAGCAGCTTAGCGGGCGTGTGGTCACCCCTCCACTTT
TRBV28	.	.	TRBJ2-3	CASASSGASTDTQYF	TGTGCCAGCGCGAGTAGCGGAGCATCCACAGATACGCAGTATTTT
TRBV30	.	.	TRBJ1-5	CAWSMAGNQPQHF	TGTGCCTGGAGTATGGCAGGAAATCAGCCCCAGCATTTT
TRBV19	.	.	TRBJ2-2	CASRTTLNTGELFF	TGTGCCAGTCGGACTACCCTGAACACCGGGGAGCTGTTTTTT
TRBV4-3	TRBD2	.	TRBJ2-3	CASSQAASGRDTQYF	TGCGCCAGCAGCCAAGCAGCTAGCGGGCGGGATACGCAGTATTTT
TRBV7-8	TRBD1	.	TRBJ1-2	CASSFKTGGADGYTF	TGTGCCAGCAGCTTTAAGACAGGGGGCGCGGATGGCTACACCTTC
TRBV18	.	once	TRBJ2-5	CASSPRRMETQYF	TGTGCCAGCTCACCACGTCGGATGGAGACCCAGTACTTC
TRBV30	.	.	TRBJ1-3	CAWSASLRRASGNTIYF	TGTGCCTGGAGCGCAAGCTTAAGACGGGCCTCTGGAAACACCATATATTTT
TRBV6-5	TRBD1	.	TRBJ2-2	CASSSNAARGLGELFF	TGTGCCAGCAGTTCAAACGCGGCCAGGGGGCTAGGGGAGCTGTTTTTT
TRBV4-1	.	once	TRBJ1-5	CASSQGVTQVSRPQHF	TGCGCCAGCAGCCAAGGAGTCACACAGGTGTCTAGGCCCCAGCATTTT
TRBV10-3	.	once	TRBJ2-5	CAISESLTGGETQYF	TGTGCCATCAGTGAGTCTCTGACAGGTGGAGAGACCCAGTACTTC
TRBV7-2	TRBD2	.	TRBJ2-1	CASSLQGTTYNEQFF	TGTGCCAGCAGCCTCCAAGGGACTACATACAATGAGCAGTTCTTC
TRBV6-1	TRBD2	.	TRBJ2-1	CASSGTSGRNEQFF	TGTGCCAGCAGTGGGACTAGCGGGAGAAATGAGCAGTTCTTC
TRBV7-9	TRBD1	.	TRBJ2-1	CASSYGTDYYNEQFF	TGTGCCAGCAGTTACGGGACAGACTACTACAATGAGCAGTTCTTC
TRBV19	.	.	TRBJ2-3	CASSIARGTDTQYF	TGTGCCAGTAGTATAGCGCGGGGCACAGATACGCAGTATTTT
TRBV30	.	.	TRBJ1-6	CAWSGTEPPLHF	TGTGCCTGGAGTGGGACAGAGCCACCCCTCCACTTT
TRBV19	.	once	TRBJ1-2	CASSITLGSAYNYGYTF	TGTGCCAGTAGTATTACCCTCGGGTCCGCTTATAACTATGGCTACACCTTC
TRBV5-6	.	.	TRBJ2-1	CASSLVRGEQFF	TGTGCCAGCAGCTTGGTGAGGGGCGAGCAGTTCTTC
TRBV30	.	.	TRBJ2-2	CAWKGTAGTGELFF	TGTGCCTGGAAGGGGACAGCGGGCACCGGGGAGCTGTTTTTT
TRBV5-1	.	.	TRBJ1-1	CASSLLEMNTEAFF	TGCGCCAGCAGCTTGTTAGAAATGAACACTGAAGCTTTCTTT
TRBV7-8	.	.	TRBJ2-5	CASSLGAAETQYF	TGTGCCAGCAGCTTAGGGGCAGCAGAGACCCAGTACTTC
TRBV28	TRBD1	.	TRBJ2-5	CASSQGVETQYF	TGTGCCAGCAGTCAGGGGGTAGAGACCCAGTACTTC
TRBV28	TRBD2	.	TRBJ2-3	CASSSPSGLLLGTQYF	TGTGCCAGCAGCTCCCCTAGCGGGTTGTTGCTTGGTACGCAGTATTTT
TRBV5-5	.	.	TRBJ2-1	CASSPTPSHEQFF	TGTGCCAGCAGCCCTACCCCGTCCCATGAGCAGTTCTTC
TRBV28	.	.	TRBJ1-2	CASSRGSLDEGYTF	TGTGCCAGCAGTAGGGGGTCCCTAGATGAGGGCTACACCTTC
TRBV6-1	.	.	TRBJ1-4	CASSENGEGEKLFF	TGTGCCAGCAGTGAAAATGGGGAAGGAGAAAAACTGTTTTTT
TRBV7-3	.	once	TRBJ1-5	CASSLFTTQPQHF	TGTGCCAGCAGCTTATTTACGACTCAGCCCCAGCATTTT
TRBV6-5	.	few	TRBJ1-1	CASSYSSVGMNTEAFF	TGTGCCAGCAGTTACTCGTCGGTAGGGATGAACACTGAAGCTTTCTTT